The 8 T cell receptor beta chains presented below share a single source sample, sequenced in a study of beta chain features in type 1 diabetes. The authors reverse transcribed all of the isolated RNA, so sequencing captured expressed TCRB transcripts. Sequenced by immunoSEQ multiplex PCR; TCRdb stores in-frame clones only, minus some. There are around 400,000 clones in the sample; about 15% occur only once, and roughly 0.019% lies in the top ten. The specimen was naive CD4+ T cells from blood. The source of these receptors is a woman aged 18-29 years in good health.

This chain links TRBV11-1 with TRBJ2-1; a weak D match, TRBD2 (6 bases). This CDR3 contains 16 residues. Germline loops: CDR1 SGHAT, CDR2 FQDESV (reference sequence). V was cut by 3 bases and J by 0 bases, with 12 bases left in between. The CDR3 DNA reads TGTGCCAGCAGCTTCCGTGACGGGGGCTCCTACAATGAGCAGTTCTTC. Protein sequence: CASSFRDGGSYNEQFF.

The sample holds a few counts of this clone. V usage is TRBV15 and J usage is TRBJ1-5; no clear D gene. Trimming shortened V by 0 bases and J by 9 bases, and 12 bases separated the two germline ends. This CDR3 region has 14 residues. Germline V gene sequence: CDR1 LNHNV, CDR2 YYDKDF (reference sequence). CDR3 residues: CATSREARGSPQHF. The CDR3 coding sequence is TGTGCCACCAGCAGAGAAGCCCGCGGTTCGCCCCAGCATTTT.

This rearrangement joins TRBV7-2 to TRBJ2-3, with 11 bases matching TRBD1. The V gene's germline CDR1 is SGHTA and CDR2 FQGNSA. After removal of 2 bases from V and 1 base from J, the junction contained 8 bases not matched to a gene. The CDR3 sequence is 18 residues long. The CDR3 reads CASSLSGQGARGTDTQYF. The CDR3 nucleotides read TGTGCCAGCAGCTTATCTGGACAGGGGGCGCGGGGCACAGATACGCAGTATTTT. Looking up the rest from reference TRBV7-2 and TRBJ2-3 gives the full variable domain: GAGVSQSPSNKVTEKGKDVELRCDPISGHTALYWYRQSLGQGLEFLIYFQGNSAPDKSGLPSDRFSAERTGGSVSTLTIQRTQQEDSAVYLCASSLSGQGARGTDTQYFGPGTRLTVL.

There are a few counts of this clone. The V gene is TRBV9, the J gene TRBJ2-5; no reliable D call. This CDR3 is 14 amino acids long. Germline CDR1 is SGDLS and CDR2 is YYNGEE. Trimming shortened V by 0 bases and J by 1 base, and 7 bases separated the two germline ends. As DNA, the CDR3 is TGTGCCAGCAGCGTAGGGGCCCCCCAAGAGACCCAGTACTTC. It encodes CASSVGAPQETQYF. Based on the CDR3 plus reference TRBV9 and TRBJ2-5, the full variable domain is DSGVTQTPKHLITATGQRVTLRCSPRSGDLSVYWYQQSLDQGLQFLIQYYNGEERAKGNILERFSAQQFPDLHSELNLSSLELGDSALYFCASSVGAPQETQYFGPGTRLLVL.

This clone was detected a few times. This rearrangement joins TRBV28 to TRBJ1-2; TRBD1 matches at 10 bases. Trimming took 8 bases from V and 3 from J; bases not matched to a gene: 9. The CDR3 is 15 residues long. Germline loops: CDR1 MDHEN, CDR2 SYDVKM. In DNA, the CDR3 is TGTGCCAGCGAGGGACAGGGGATAAATCACTATGGCTACACCTTC. Amino acids: CASEGQGINHYGYTF.

This clone was observed a handful of times. The rearrangement links TRBV10-3 to TRBJ2-5; D possibly corresponds to TRBD2 (5 bases). CDR3 length: 12 residues. Trimming stripped 8 bases from V and 0 bases from J, with 7 bases between. Per the germline V gene, CDR1 is ENHRY and CDR2 is SYGVKD. CDR3 residues: CAIRGNQETQYF. The CDR3 DNA sequence: TGTGCCATCCGGGGTAACCAAGAGACCCAGTACTTC.

The V and J genes are TRBV14 and TRBJ2-3; D unclear. The V end was cut by 4 bases, the J end by 2 bases, with 13 bases between. The CDR3 consists of 15 residues. Germline V gene sequence: CDR1 SGHDN, CDR2 FVKESK. The CDR3: CASSRGRPPTDTQYF. CDR3 coding DNA: TGTGCCAGCAGCCGCGGAAGGCCTCCCACAGATACGCAGTATTTT.

The rearrangement links TRBV29-1 to TRBJ2-7, with TRBD1 as a possible D gene (6 bases). The CDR3 is 13 residues long. V was clipped by 6 bases and J by 0 bases, with 12 bases between them. Germline V gene sequence: CDR1 SQVTM, CDR2 ANQGSEA. The CDR3 coding sequence is TGCAGCGTCGGGACACGTCTCTCCTACGAGCAGTACTTC. Protein: CSVGTRLSYEQYF.